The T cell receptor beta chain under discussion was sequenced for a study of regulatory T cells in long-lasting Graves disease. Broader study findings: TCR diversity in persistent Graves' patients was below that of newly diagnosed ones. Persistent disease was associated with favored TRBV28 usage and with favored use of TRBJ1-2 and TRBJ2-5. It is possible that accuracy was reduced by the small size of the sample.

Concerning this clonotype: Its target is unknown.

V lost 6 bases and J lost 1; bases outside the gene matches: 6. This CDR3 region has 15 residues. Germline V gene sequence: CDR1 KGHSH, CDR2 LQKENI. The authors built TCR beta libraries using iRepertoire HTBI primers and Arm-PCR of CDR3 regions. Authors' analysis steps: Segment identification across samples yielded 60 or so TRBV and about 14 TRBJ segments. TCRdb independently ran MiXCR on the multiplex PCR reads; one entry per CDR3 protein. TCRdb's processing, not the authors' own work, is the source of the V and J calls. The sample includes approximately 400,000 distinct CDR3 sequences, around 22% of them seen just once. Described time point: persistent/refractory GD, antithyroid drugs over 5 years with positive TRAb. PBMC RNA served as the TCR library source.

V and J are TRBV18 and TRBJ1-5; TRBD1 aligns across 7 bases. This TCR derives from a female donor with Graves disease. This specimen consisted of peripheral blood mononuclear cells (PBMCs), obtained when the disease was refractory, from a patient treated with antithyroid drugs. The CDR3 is CASSPGTASNQPQHF. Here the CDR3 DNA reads TGTGCCAGCTCCCCTGGGACAGCGAGCAATCAGCCCCAGCATTTT. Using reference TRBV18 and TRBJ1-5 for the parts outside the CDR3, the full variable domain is NAGVMQNPRHLVRRRGQEARLRCSPMKGHSHVYWYRQLPEEGLKFMVYLQKENIIDESGMPKERFSAEFPKEGPSILRIQQVVRGDSAAYFCASSPGTASNQPQHFGDGTRLSIL.